The rows below give T cell receptor beta chains drawn from one sample of a study of cytomegalovirus exposure and HLA in healthy donors. Only in-frame clones appear in the TCRdb table, and some are missing; sequencing was by immunoSEQ multiplex PCR. Here the sample spans tens of thousands of clones, about 69% being singletons. The specimen sequenced was PBMCs. The receptors were sampled from a woman in her twenties or thirties in good health and CMV-seronegative. The CDR3 runs from the conserved cysteine through the conserved F or W.

TRBV27	TRBJ1-1	CASSLTGNTEAFF
TRBV5-4	TRBJ2-5	CASSGAGTQETQYF
TRBV5-1	TRBJ2-7	CASRYSGDSYEQYF
TRBV7-8	TRBJ2-5	CASSFTGRETQYF
TRBV19	TRBJ2-1	CASRMGGSSYNEQFF
TRBV5-1	TRBJ1-1	CASSLVGIGGTEAFF
TRBV14	TRBJ2-1	CASSQEGLGSINEQFF
TRBV5-1	TRBJ2-1	CASSYPGLGEQFF
TRBV15	TRBJ2-1	CATSRDRASGTGEQFF
TRBV6-5	TRBJ1-1	CASSYALQGTEAFF
TRBV7-7	TRBJ2-5	CASSSGLAGGDETQYF